The 15 T cell receptor beta chains below come from one sample, sequenced in a study of metastatic and nonmetastatic thyroid tumors (dated by TCRdb to 2020 to 2022). None of the patients had been given any treatment before thyroid surgery. Libraries came from PCR. Sequencing used an Illumina HiSeq 4000. TCRdb reran the public reads through fastp at Q25 and MiXCR, keeping productive beta chains. Across this sample there are some 30,000 clones, with under 14% seen only once. The ten largest clones capture roughly 15% of the sample. Material: blood. The receptors here all came from a female donor with papillary thyroid cancer or a benign thyroid nodule (not recorded which). Some clones in this sample may be carry-over from other donors' samples.

This clone appeared many times. This may come from a read error, since a much larger clone is one base off. This chain connects TRBV20-1 to TRBJ2-1, with 11 bases lining up with TRBD2. Germline-derived CDR1 and CDR2 are DFQATT and SNEGSKA (reference sequence). This CDR3 has 16 amino acids. Trimming cost V 1 base and J 12 bases; bases outside gene matches: 14. The CDR3 sequence is CSARGLAGTLTDVQFF. CDR3 nucleotide sequence: TGCAGTGCTAGAGGACTAGCGGGAACCTTAACCGATGTGCAGTTCTTC.

In its sample, this clone ranks as medium-sized (0.01 to 0.1%). The chain employs TRBV6-1 and TRBJ2-1; perhaps TRBD2 as D (5 bases). The CDR3 contains 14 residues. Trimming left V 6 bases short and J 0 bases short, with 9 bases between. Per germline, CDR1 MNHNS and CDR2 SASEGT. The CDR3 spells CASREAGSYNEQFF. The CDR3, as DNA: TGTGCCAGCAGGGAGGCGGGCTCCTACAATGAGCAGTTCTTC.

Remarks on this clone: The DNA is left out, because the CDR3 cannot be placed on it with certainty; the CDR3 is given as TCRdb lists it. This CDR3 is CASSPGPNTGSCFF. The chain carries TRBV6-4 and TRBJ2-2; the table names TRBD1, a call not compared with the DNA. CDR1 MRHNA and CDR2 SNTAGT come from the germline V gene. The CDR3 region is 14 residues in length, termini included.

The chain recombines TRBV7-2 with TRBJ1-4; 7 nucleotides line up with TRBD1. Trimming removed 4 bases from V and 0 bases from J; junction bases left unmatched: 5. This CDR3 spans 16 amino acids. In germline, CDR1 is SGHTA, CDR2 FQGNSA. The CDR3, as DNA: TGTGCCAGCAGCTCTGGACAGGTCGCAACTAATGAAAAACTGTTTTTT. It codes for CASSSGQVATNEKLFF.

The rearrangement links TRBV11-2 to TRBJ2-2, with TRBD2 as a possible D gene (5 bases). Trimming removed 6 bases at V and 2 bases at J, with 10 bases between. Germline loops: CDR1 SGHAT, CDR2 FQNNGV. The CDR3 is made up of 14 amino acids. DNA for the CDR3: TGTGCCAGCAGTGGACTTTCAAACACCGGGGAGCTGTTTTTT. The encoded protein is CASSGLSNTGELFF.

Ten or more counts support this clone. The chain employs TRBV4-3 and TRBJ2-3, with D possibly being TRBD1 or TRBD2 (5 bases each). V lost 2 bases to trimming and J lost 2 bases, with 14 bases between them. The CDR3 spans 16 residues. Germline-derived CDR1 and CDR2 are LGHNA and YSLEER. The DNA of the CDR3 is TGCGCCAGCAGCCAATCCACAGGAGCGGACACAGATACGCAGTATTTT. It codes for CASSQSTGADTDTQYF.

At least ten counts were recorded for this clone. The chain recombines TRBV6-1 with TRBJ2-5, with 7 bases lining up with TRBD1. Germline V gene lookup returns CDR1 MNHNS and CDR2 SASEGT. The trim removed 4 bases at V and 3 bases at J, leaving 8 bases unmatched. The CDR3 runs to 15 residues. CDR3 sequence reads: CASSGRGTAKETQYF. As DNA, the CDR3 is TGTGCCAGCAGTGGCCGAGGGACAGCAAAAGAGACCCAGTACTTC.

Many counts were recorded for this clone. Written as DNA, the CDR3 is TGTGCCAGCAGCCCACGGGACTACAACTACGAGCAGTACTTC. This sequence encodes CASSPRDYNYEQYF. V is TRBV9 and J is TRBJ2-7; 7 nucleotides align to TRBD2. This CDR3 spans 14 amino acids. V shed 4 bases, J shed 3 bases, and the junction held 7 bases outside the gene matches. The germline gives CDR1 SGDLS, CDR2 YYNGEE. The full variable domain, rest sourced from reference TRBV9 and TRBJ2-7, is DSGVTQTPKHLITATGQRVTLRCSPRSGDLSVYWYQQSLDQGLQFLIQYYNGEERAKGNILERFSAQQFPDLHSELNLSSLELGDSALYFCASSPRDYNYEQYFGPGTRLTVT.

This clone has a handful of counts. This chain joins TRBV19 and TRBJ1-2, with unresolved D. From germline, CDR1 is LNHDA and CDR2 SQIVND (reference sequence). The length of the CDR3 is 13 residues. Trimming took 6 bases from V and 5 from J, leaving 13 bases between them. CDR3 loop: CASSQVQAYGYTF. The CDR3 nucleotides read TGTGCCAGTAGCCAGGTCCAGGCTTATGGCTACACCTTC.

This clone was recorded at least ten times. The chain has TRBV27 and TRBJ1-4; 9 bases agree with TRBD1. The CDR3 totals 17 residues. V shed 5 bases and J 3 bases; nucleotides not matched to a gene: 10. Germline loops: CDR1 MNHEY, CDR2 SMNVEV (reference sequence). The CDR3 DNA sequence: TGTGCCAGCAGTCCGGGGACAGGGTACGCGGCTAATGAAAAACTGTTTTTT. Amino acids: CASSPGTGYAANEKLFF.

This clone was counted many times. The chain combines TRBV5-6 with TRBJ2-5; D gene unclear. From germline, CDR1 is SGHDT and CDR2 YYEEEE. This CDR3 is 13 amino acids long. The V end was cut by 1 base, the J end by 4 bases, with 8 bases between. The CDR3 loop reads CASSLWQTETQYF. Here the CDR3 DNA reads TGTGCCAGCAGCTTGTGGCAGACAGAGACCCAGTACTTC.

For this clone: One base away lies a much larger clone, so this may be a sequencing read error. The genes are TRBV5-1 and TRBJ2-1; TRBD2 might be the D (6 bases). The V end was cut by 3 bases, the J end by 7 bases, with 11 bases between. This CDR3 comprises 13 residues. Germline lookup yields CDR1 SGHRS and CDR2 YFSETQ. The CDR3, as DNA: TGCGCCAGCAGCTCCCCGGGGGTTAATGAGCAGTTCTTC. This gives the protein CASSSPGVNEQFF.

This clone was counted many times. V gene TRBV6-2 or TRBV6-3 combines with J gene TRBJ1-1, with D uncertain. Per the germline V gene, CDR1 is MNHEY and CDR2 is SVGEGT. V lost 3 bases and J 5 bases, leaving 10 bases between the germline ends. The CDR3 has 13 amino acids. The CDR3 DNA reads TGTGCCAGCAGTTATTACTCGGGGACTGAAGCTTTCTTT. Encoded protein: CASSYYSGTEAFF.

Judged by abundance, this clone is medium-sized. The chain couples TRBV6-5 to TRBJ2-1, with TRBD2 identical over 9 bases. CDR3 length: 18 residues. V dropped 1 base and J dropped 3; count of bases not matched to a gene: 10. In germline, CDR1 is MNHEY, CDR2 SVGAGI. Here the CDR3 reads CASSYLQGVAGDYNEQFF. The CDR3 DNA is TGTGCCAGCAGTTACTTACAAGGGGTAGCGGGAGACTACAATGAGCAGTTCTTC.

This clone was seen a handful of times. The CDR3 DNA reads TGTGCCAGCAGTGATAAAGCGGGACGGGGTGATCAGCCCCAGCATTTT. Translating it yields CASSDKAGRGDQPQHF. The chain links TRBV6-1 to TRBJ1-5; D is possibly TRBD1 (5 bases). CDR1 and CDR2 (germline): MNHNS, SASEGT. This CDR3 is built from 16 residues. The ends were cut back, 3 bases at V and 5 bases at J, with 17 bases in the middle.